This section outlines one T cell receptor beta chain sequence together with its context. Its recognized antigen is unknown. No much larger clone exists at a distance of one base, and base qualities are not known. The library was built by means of the immunoSEQ multiplex PCR assay. The source is immuneACCESS, and TCRdb retained only in-frame sequences with V and J called. Part of the clones is not carried over; for the studies checked, unresolved V genes explain less than half of this, and the remainder is unexplained. The sample records about 190,000 clones, roughly nine tenths of which are singletons. 1.5% to 2% of the sample is taken by the ten largest. The data stem from a study of control samples from healthy donors and cancer patients (dated by TCRdb to the early 2020s). Input material: blood. The TCR sequence derives from a man aged 30-40 years in good health.

The CDR3 in this case is CASSQILLRGSGNTIYF. The DNA sequence reads TGTGCCAGCAGCCAAATTCTTCTGCGGGGTAGTGGAAACACCATATATTTT. The V gene is TRBV3-1 (or the pseudogene TRBV3-2) and the J gene is TRBJ1-3; a confident D gene designation cannot be given. From its cysteine to its phenylalanine, the CDR3 spans 17 amino acids. The CDR3 DNA has 51 bases and is translated from base 1. Looking up the germline V gene (reference sequence) yields CDR1 LGHDT and CDR2 YNNKEL. The junction carries 17 bases between V and J, which are trimmed by 2 bases and 3 bases respectively.